These 17 T cell receptor beta chains came from one sample sequenced in a study of T cells in Graves' hyperthyroidism and ophthalmopathy (dated by TCRdb to the late 2010s). Library prep was done by multiplex PCR. The sequencer was an Illumina HiSeq 2000. Amplification of TCR beta CDR3 regions was carried out from RNA transcripts. The first round of RT-PCR for the TCR CDR3 was performed with the HTBI primer set and the Qiagen OneStep RT-PCR kit. TCRdb cleaned the public reads at Q25 with fastp, built clones with MiXCR and kept in-frame beta chains. Here each entry gathers all rows of one CDR3 protein and keeps the most common genes and DNA. This sample lists around 690,000 distinct CDR3 sequences; roughly 17% were detected once. Clones ranked in the top ten supply roughly 16% of the sample. The specimen was blood. Source of these receptors: a man between 50 and 59 years old with Graves' hyperthyroidism.

This sequence joins TRBV6-5 and TRBJ1-5; 9 positions agree with TRBD1. Trimming cost V 8 bases and J 4 bases; bases outside gene matches: 12. CDR3 length: 16 amino acids. Germline values: CDR1 MNHEY, CDR2 SVGAGI. CDR3 coding DNA: TGTGCCAGCCGCCGAGATGGACAGGGGAAAAATCAGCCCCAGCATTTT. It translates to CASRRDGQGKNQPQHF.

This clonotype was picked up a small number of times. J is TRBJ1-5 and V is TRBV20-1; 9 bases align to TRBD1. This CDR3 is built from 17 residues. Trimming at V came to 2 bases and at J to 5 bases, leaving 13 bases not matched to a gene. Looked up from germline, CDR1 is DFQATT and CDR2 is SNEGSKA (reference sequence). CDR3 bases: TGCAGTGCTAGAAATACAGAACAGGGGGCCCTATATCAGCCCCAGCATTTT. Its translation is CSARNTEQGALYQPQHF.

The chain is built from TRBV28 and TRBJ2-1; 12 bases are a match to TRBD2. The CDR3 consists of 17 residues. Per the germline V gene, CDR1 is MDHEN and CDR2 is SYDVKM. The junction had 8 bases not matched to a gene; V was cut back by 6 bases and J by 2 bases. CDR3 in DNA: TGTGCCAGCAGGAGAACTGGGACTAGCGGGCCCTACAATGAGCAGTTCTTC. Residues: CASRRTGTSGPYNEQFF.

This clonotype has just a few counts. This rearrangement joins TRBV29-1 to TRBJ2-3; maybe TRBD1 (6 bases). The ends were cut back, 4 bases at V and 1 base at J, with 12 bases in the middle. The CDR3 contains 14 residues. Germline V CDR1 and CDR2: SQVTM, ANQGSEA. This CDR3 is CSVVQAGGTDTQYF. CDR3 bases: TGCAGCGTTGTTCAGGCAGGGGGCACAGATACGCAGTATTTT.

This clonotype was found many times. V usage is TRBV7-9 and J usage is TRBJ2-7; 14 bases line up with TRBD2. The V and J ends lost 4 bases and 7 bases, in that order; junction bases with no gene match: 9. CDR3 length: 16 amino acids. Germline V lookup: CDR1 SEHNR, CDR2 FQNEAQ (reference sequence). The CDR3 protein is CASSSGTSGSGGEQYF. The CDR3 nucleotides are TGTGCCAGCAGCTCAGGGACTAGCGGGAGTGGAGGGGAGCAGTACTTC.

The genes are TRBV24-1 and TRBJ2-1; D perhaps matches TRBD2 (6 bases). V was pared by 5 bases and J by 11 bases, with 27 bases between. Germline CDR1 is KGHDR and CDR2 is SFDVKD. The CDR3 length is 17 residues. In nucleotides, the CDR3 is TGTGCCACCAGTGCCCAGACTACGGGACTCTTGGGGGGTAAGCAGTTCTTC. This encodes CATSAQTTGLLGGKQFF.

This clonotype came up once. The chain uses TRBV18 and TRBJ2-1; 11 bases are shared with TRBD1. The CDR3 has 16 amino acids. V was pared by 0 bases and J by 5 bases, with 3 bases of the junction left unmatched. The germline V gene has CDR1 KGHSH and CDR2 LQKENI. CDR3: CASSPPDRGRNNEQFF. As DNA, the CDR3 is TGTGCCAGCTCACCACCGGACAGGGGGCGGAACAATGAGCAGTTCTTC.

This clonotype was detected many times. The chain employs TRBV7-2 and TRBJ2-7, with TRBD2 matching 11 bases. Trimming cost V 3 bases and J 5 bases; bases outside gene matches: 12. This CDR3 region has 17 residues. Germline V lookup: CDR1 SGHTA, CDR2 FQGNSA. In nucleotides, the CDR3 is TGTGCCAGCAGCTTCCCTCCTTGGACTAGCGGGTCGAACGAGCAGTACTTC. Translation gives CASSFPPWTSGSNEQYF. Looking up the rest from reference TRBV7-2 and TRBJ2-7 gives the full variable domain: GAGVSQSPSNKVTEKGKDVELRCDPISGHTALYWYRQSLGQGLEFLIYFQGNSAPDKSGLPSDRFSAERTGGSVSTLTIQRTQQEDSAVYLCASSFPPWTSGSNEQYFGPGTRLTVT.

CDR3 in amino acids: CSARSETYEQYF. The CDR3 DNA is TGCAGTGCTAGAAGTGAGACCTACGAGCAGTACTTC. The rearrangement joins TRBV20-1 to TRBJ2-7; D gene ambiguous. V was cut by 2 bases and J by 2 bases, with 7 bases left in between. The CDR3 contains 12 residues. CDR1 and CDR2 from the germline V gene are DFQATT and SNEGSKA (reference sequence).

Concerning this clonotype itself: A much larger clone sits a single nucleotide away, making a read error possible. The rearrangement joins TRBV28 to TRBJ1-1; D unresolved. CDR1 and CDR2 from the germline V gene are MDHEN and SYDVKM. The CDR3 totals 16 residues. V was clipped by 3 bases and J by 1 base, with 15 bases between them. This CDR3 is CASSFSRLLRNTEAFF. The DNA of the CDR3 is TGTGCCAGCAGTTTCAGTCGCCTGCTCAGGAACACTGAAGCTTTCTTT.

The gene calls are TRBV3-1 and TRBJ2-1; D call uncertain. V lost 2 bases and J 7 bases, leaving 9 bases between the germline ends. Per the germline V gene, CDR1 is LGHDT and CDR2 is YNNKEL (reference sequence). There are 13 residues in the CDR3. The CDR3: CASSQMSINEQFF. The CDR3 nucleotides are TGTGCCAGCAGCCAAATGAGTATTAATGAGCAGTTCTTC.

CDR3 protein: CAWNWGRYEAFF. In DNA, the CDR3 is TGTGCCTGGAATTGGGGACGCTATGAAGCTTTCTTT. The rearrangement links TRBV30 to TRBJ1-1; D is perhaps TRBD1 (5 bases). This CDR3 has 12 amino acids. Trimming took off 4 bases at V and 7 bases at J, with 13 bases between the two ends. Germline CDR1 is GTSNPN and CDR2 is SVGIG (reference sequence).

The sample holds many counts of this clonotype. This chain connects TRBV30 to TRBJ1-1; possible D gene TRBD1, 6 bases. V was trimmed by 0 bases and J by 4 bases, leaving 12 bases between them. CDR1 and CDR2 from the germline V gene are GTSNPN and SVGIG (reference sequence). The CDR3 sequence is 14 residues long. The CDR3: CAWSVGGGITEAFF. The CDR3 bases are TGTGCCTGGAGTGTAGGAGGGGGAATCACTGAAGCTTTCTTT.

This clonotype showed up many times. The chain joins TRBV20-1 to TRBJ2-7, with TRBD2 matching over 8 bases. The CDR3 spans 13 residues. CDR1 and CDR2 (germline): DFQATT, SNEGSKA (reference sequence). The V segment lost 3 bases and the J segment 4 bases; nucleotides outside the gene matches: 5. The CDR3 spells CSASPPGGYEQYF. CDR3 nucleotide sequence: TGCAGTGCTAGCCCTCCGGGGGGGTACGAGCAGTACTTC.

In its sample, this clonotype was seen a few times. The junction departs from germline at one end; a sequencing error may be responsible. The chain combines TRBV7-2 with TRBJ2-1, with D possibly matching TRBD1 (6 bases). The CDR3 runs 12 residues. Germline CDR1 is SGHTA and CDR2 is FQGNSA. The CDR3 region has the DNA TGTGCCAGCAGCGAACACAGGGATGAGCAGCTCTTC. This translates into CASSEHRDEQLF.

Only a few counts were recorded for this clonotype. This sequence joins TRBV27 and TRBJ2-2, with D unclear. The CDR3 sequence is 15 residues long. V was cut by 5 bases and J by 2 bases, with 12 bases left in between. Germline-derived CDR1 and CDR2 are MNHEY and SMNVEV (reference sequence). The CDR3 protein is CASSRGVINTGELFF. The CDR3 coding sequence is TGTGCCAGCAGTAGAGGCGTCATAAACACCGGGGAGCTGTTTTTT.

There are a few counts of this clonotype. This chain joins TRBV30 and TRBJ1-6; D is unresolved. V shed 4 bases and J shed 2 bases, with 15 bases lying between them. The CDR3 extends over 16 amino acids. In germline, CDR1 is GTSNPN, CDR2 SVGIG (reference sequence). CDR3 loop: CAWTSWRVPYNSPLHF. In nucleotides, the CDR3 is TGTGCCTGGACCTCTTGGCGGGTCCCCTATAATTCACCCCTCCACTTT. The full variable domain, rest sourced from reference TRBV30 and TRBJ1-6, is SQTIHQWPATLVQPVGSPLSLECTVEGTSNPNLYWYRQAAGRGLQLLFYSVGIGQISSEVPQNLSASRPQDRQFILSSKKLLLSDSGFYLCAWTSWRVPYNSPLHFGNGTRLTVT.